This T cell receptor (beta chain) was observed in a study of T cell responses to AZD1222 COVID-19 vaccine. Overall study results and limits: Donors were largely white British and mainly female; clonal diversity was possibly underestimated.

CDR3 length: 15 residues. The germline V gene encodes CDR1 MGHDK and CDR2 SYGVNS. Trimming shortened V by 3 bases and J by 0 bases, and 12 bases separated the two germline ends. TCRdb's table, derived via immunoSEQ multiplex PCR, lists solely in-frame clones and lacks some. The top ten hold 3.5% to 5.5% of the sample, which has fewer than 130,000 clones, around 80% seen once. Points on this clone: Its antigen is currently unknown.

The clonotype comes from an adult in good health. V usage is TRBV25-1 and J usage is TRBJ2-7; D is perhaps TRBD1 (7 bases). Sequencing was performed on peripheral blood, taken on day 0 of AZD1222 vaccination. The CDR3 is CASSEAGQSSYEQYF. In DNA form, the CDR3 reads TGTGCCAGCAGTGAGGCGGGACAGAGCTCCTACGAGCAGTACTTC.